Shown below are 15 T cell receptor beta chains from a single sample sequenced in a study of blood T cell repertoires in COVID-19. Generated by immunoSEQ multiplex PCR, the TCRdb table keeps only in-frame clones and is missing some. The sample consists of fewer than 200,000 clones, 70% to 90% of them appearing once. Material for sequencing was peripheral blood. These receptors originate from a man in his sixties with active or convalescent COVID-19.

The rearrangement links TRBV19 to TRBJ1-1; TRBD1 matches at 8 bases. In germline, CDR1 is LNHDA, CDR2 SQIVND (reference sequence). The CDR3 has 14 residues. The V segment lost 5 bases and the J segment 5 bases; nucleotides outside the gene matches: 7. The CDR3 sequence: CASSADREGTEAFF. DNA for the CDR3: TGTGCCAGTAGTGCGGACAGGGAGGGTACTGAAGCTTTCTTT.

Here the CDR3 reads CASSLVGLREFSNQPQHF. The CDR3 DNA reads TGCGCCAGCAGCTTGGTGGGTTTGAGGGAATTTAGCAATCAGCCCCAGCATTTT. V and J are TRBV5-1 and TRBJ1-5; D not certain. V was cut by 0 bases and J by 0 bases, with 16 bases left in between. CDR3 length: 18 amino acids. Germline lookup yields CDR1 SGHRS and CDR2 YFSETQ. Looking up the rest from reference TRBV5-1 and TRBJ1-5 gives the full variable domain: KAGVTQTPRYLIKTRGQQVTLSCSPISGHRSVSWYQQTPGQGLQFLFEYFSETQRNKGNFPGRFSGRQFSNSRSEMNVSTLELGDSALYLCASSLVGLREFSNQPQHFGDGTRLSIL.

The chain recombines TRBV3-1 (or the pseudogene TRBV3-2) with TRBJ2-2; 8 nucleotides match TRBD1. The germline V gene encodes CDR1 LGHDT and CDR2 YNNKEL (reference sequence). The CDR3 covers 16 residues. V lost 4 bases, J lost 6 bases, and 10 bases stayed unmatched. The CDR3 protein is CASSLLGQGEAGELFF. The CDR3 nucleotides read TGTGCCAGCAGCCTCCTTGGACAGGGCGAGGCCGGGGAGCTGTTTTTT.

The rearrangement uses TRBV6-5 and TRBJ1-1; D remains ambiguous. Looked up from germline, CDR1 is MNHEY and CDR2 is SVGAGI. Trimming removed 2 bases from V and 14 bases from J, with 21 bases in between. The CDR3 spans 14 residues. CDR3 coding DNA: TGTGCCAGCAGTTACCGAAATCCCGGGTCGATTAAATTCTTT. Translated, it gives CASSYRNPGSIKFF.

The genes are TRBV11-2 and TRBJ1-1; 9 bases are a match to TRBD1. V lost 10 bases, J lost 5 bases, and 8 bases stayed unmatched. The CDR3 has 13 amino acids. Germline V lookup: CDR1 SGHAT, CDR2 FQNNGV. CDR3 in amino acids: CATLMTGGTEAFF. Here the CDR3 DNA reads TGTGCCACCCTCATGACAGGGGGTACTGAAGCTTTCTTT.

The chain combines TRBV25-1 with TRBJ1-2, with a tentative D call TRBD1 (6 bases). The CDR3 consists of 15 residues. Germline V gene lookup returns CDR1 MGHDK and CDR2 SYGVNS. Trimming took off 4 bases at V and 3 bases at J, with 15 bases between the two ends. CDR3 sequence (DNA): TGTGCCAGCAGTGCTGGGGGGGGCGCCCACTATGGCTACACCTTC. It codes for CASSAGGGAHYGYTF.

J is TRBJ1-5 and V is TRBV27, with D possibly being TRBD1 (5 bases). The V and J ends lost 2 bases and 1 base respectively, with 9 bases between them. There are 15 residues in the CDR3. Per germline, CDR1 MNHEY and CDR2 SMNVEV (reference sequence). DNA of the CDR3: TGTGCCAGCAGTTTAGAGGGACTAAGCAATCAGCCCCAGCATTTT. It codes for CASSLEGLSNQPQHF.

This chain links TRBV3-1 (or the pseudogene TRBV3-2) with TRBJ2-6, with a weak D call TRBD1 (6 bases). Per germline, CDR1 LGHDT and CDR2 YNNKEL (reference sequence). CDR3 length equals 17 residues. The V end was cut by 0 bases, the J end by 0 bases, with 9 bases between. CDR3 nucleotides: TGTGCCAGCAGCCAAGACCCACAGGGCTCTGGGGCCAACGTCCTGACTTTC. Amino acid sequence: CASSQDPQGSGANVLTF.

The chain combines TRBV9 with TRBJ1-2; D gene uncertain. V was pared by 4 bases and J by 4 bases, with 8 bases between. Per germline, CDR1 SGDLS and CDR2 YYNGEE. The CDR3 is made up of 12 amino acids. In nucleotides, the CDR3 is TGTGCCAGCAGCACCGCCGGCTATGGCTACACCTTC. It yields the protein CASSTAGYGYTF.

The rearrangement links TRBV3-1 (or the pseudogene TRBV3-2) to TRBJ2-5, with D possibly matching TRBD2 (7 bases). Looked up from germline, CDR1 is LGHDT and CDR2 is YNNKEL (reference sequence). The V end lost 3 bases, the J end lost 7 bases, and 12 bases lay between the germline ends. This CDR3 spans 13 amino acids. The CDR3 coding sequence is TGTGCCAGCAGCCAGCGGGGGCTGGGGACCCAGTACTTC. Translating it yields CASSQRGLGTQYF.

V is TRBV6-2 or TRBV6-3 and J is TRBJ2-7; 10 bases are shared with TRBD2. V shed 7 bases, J shed 2 bases, and the junction held 5 bases outside the gene matches. This CDR3 comprises 14 residues. Germline CDR1 and CDR2: MNHEY and SVGEGT. The CDR3 protein is CASNPSGGTYEQYF. DNA of the CDR3: TGTGCCAGCAACCCTAGCGGGGGTACCTACGAGCAGTACTTC.

The chain has TRBV2 and TRBJ2-7; TRBD1 is a possible D gene (6 bases). The germline V gene encodes CDR1 SNHLY and CDR2 FYNNEI. With 8 bases removed from V and 0 bases from J, the gap between germline ends came to 11 bases. CDR3 length: 13 residues. The CDR3 sequence: CASGRGSSYEQYF. The CDR3 coding sequence is TGTGCCAGCGGCAGGGGCAGCTCCTACGAGCAGTACTTC.

This chain connects TRBV12-3 or TRBV12-4 to TRBJ1-5, with D uncertain. CDR3 size: 12 residues. V was clipped by 2 bases and J by 4 bases, with 3 bases between them. In DNA form, the CDR3 reads TGTGCCAGCAGTTTACAGAATCAGCCCCAGCATTTT. This encodes CASSLQNQPQHF.

The gene calls are TRBV9 and TRBJ2-3; 7 bases align to TRBD2. CDR3 length: 13 amino acids. Germline V CDR1 and CDR2: SGDLS, YYNGEE. J lost 6 bases, V lost 5 bases, and 6 bases had no gene match. The CDR3 DNA sequence: TGTGCCAGCAGTGGGAGCGGGAAGGATACGCAGTATTTT. It encodes CASSGSGKDTQYF.

This clone occurred once. The genes are TRBV19 and TRBJ1-2, with 9 positions matching TRBD1. V lost 11 bases and J lost 7; bases outside the gene matches: 11. The germline V gene encodes CDR1 LNHDA and CDR2 SQIVND (reference sequence). The CDR3 is 13 amino acids. The chain's CDR3 is CAGRTGVYGGYTF. The DNA for the CDR3 is TGTGCCGGCCGGACAGGGGTATATGGTGGCTACACCTTC.